These 10 T cell receptor beta chains share one sample of origin, sequenced in a study of cytomegalovirus exposure and HLA in healthy donors. With 60 Vbeta and 13 Jbeta primers, the PCR was carried out. Profiling relied on immunoSEQ multiplex PCR, and the TCRdb table lists in-frame clones only, not all of them. Of around 150,000 clones in the sample, around 60% were seen once. Source material: PBMCs. These receptors were taken from a woman aged 55-75 years in good health and CMV-seropositive.

In this sample, this clone turned up a few times. The chain combines TRBV28 with TRBJ1-2; no clear D. Germline V CDR1 and CDR2: MDHEN, SYDVKM. Trimming removed 1 base from V and 8 bases from J, with 17 bases in between. The CDR3 extends over 15 amino acids. Written as DNA, the CDR3 is TGTGCCAGCAGTTTATCCACCCTTAGGACGGGGGGCTACACCTTC. Protein sequence: CASSLSTLRTGGYTF.

The V and J genes are TRBV11-2 and TRBJ2-7, with D possibly TRBD2 on 7 matching bases. V was pared by 1 base and J by 3 bases, with 10 bases between. The CDR3 is 14 residues long. The germline CDR1 and CDR2 sequences are SGHAT and FQNNGV. The CDR3 sequence: CASSLVGGRYEQYF. CDR3 nucleotide sequence: TGTGCCAGCAGCTTAGTGGGGGGGCGCTACGAGCAGTACTTC. The complete variable domain, with remaining parts taken from reference TRBV11-2 and TRBJ2-7, reads EAGVAQSPRYKIIEKRQSVAFWCNPISGHATLYWYQQILGQGPKLLIQFQNNGVVDDSQLPKDRFSAERLKGVDSTLKIQPAKLEDSAVYLCASSLVGGRYEQYFGPGTRLTVT.

The J gene is TRBJ2-2, the V gene TRBV7-8; D remains ambiguous. Germline values: CDR1 SGHVS, CDR2 FQNEAQ. The CDR3 covers 16 residues. The germline V and J ends were trimmed by 5 bases and 0 bases, with 13 bases remaining between them. The CDR3 loop is CASSPESVANTGELFF. The CDR3 DNA sequence: TGTGCCAGCAGCCCGGAAAGCGTGGCGAACACCGGGGAGCTGTTTTTT.

The gene calls are TRBV6-6 and TRBJ1-5, with TRBD1 as a possible D gene (5 bases). V lost 7 bases and J lost 8, with 18 bases in between. This CDR3 is 14 amino acids long. CDR1 and CDR2 (germline): MNHNY, SVGAGI (reference sequence). CDR3 sequence: CASNGQGGGEPQHF. In DNA form, the CDR3 reads TGTGCCAGCAATGGGCAGGGCGGAGGGGAGCCCCAGCATTTT.

V usage is TRBV10-3 and J usage is TRBJ2-1, with 11 bases identical to TRBD2. V lost 3 bases, J lost 6 bases, and 4 bases stayed unmatched. Germline lookup yields CDR1 ENHRY and CDR2 SYGVKD. This CDR3 is built from 15 residues. The CDR3 nucleotides read TGTGCCATCAGTGAATTAGCGGGAGGGTCCAATGAGCAGTTCTTC. It specifies CAISELAGGSNEQFF.

The chain joins TRBV5-4 to TRBJ2-7; 8 bases are a match to TRBD2. From germline, CDR1 is SGHNT and CDR2 YYREEE (reference sequence). Trimming cost V 4 bases and J 6 bases; bases outside gene matches: 12. The CDR3 has 15 amino acids. The CDR3 spells CASSHRAGVASEQYF. CDR3 nucleotides: TGTGCCAGCAGCCACAGAGCGGGAGTTGCTTCCGAGCAGTACTTC.

This clone was seen a handful of times. The CDR3 loop is CASSEPGKNTEAFF. For the CDR3, the DNA is TGTGCCAGCAGCGAACCAGGGAAAAATACTGAAGCTTTCTTT. This sequence joins TRBV6-6 and TRBJ1-1; maybe TRBD1 (5 bases). The germline V and J ends were trimmed by 6 bases and 5 bases, with 16 bases remaining between them. The length of the CDR3 is 14 residues. The germline gives CDR1 MNHNY, CDR2 SVGAGI (reference sequence).

V gene TRBV27 combines with J gene TRBJ1-4; D possibly corresponds to TRBD1 (5 bases). CDR1 and CDR2 from the germline V gene are MNHEY and SMNVEV (reference sequence). Trimming took off 5 bases at V and 10 bases at J, with 14 bases between the two ends. This CDR3 comprises 13 residues. The CDR3: CASSGRGEGKLFF. CDR3 nucleotides: TGTGCCAGCAGTGGGAGAGGGGAGGGAAAACTGTTTTTT.

This chain uses TRBV6-4 with TRBJ2-7, with 8 bases aligning to TRBD1. CDR1 MRHNA and CDR2 SNTAGT come from the germline V gene. V gave up 6 bases and J gave up 1 base; unmatched junction bases: 5. CDR3 length: 14 amino acids. CDR3 residues: CASSPDRASYEQYF. CDR3 coding DNA: TGTGCCAGCAGCCCGGACAGGGCTTCCTACGAGCAGTACTTC.

The table lists this clone with a count of one. This chain links TRBV9 with TRBJ2-3; TRBD2 aligns across 7 bases. V lost 1 base, J lost 4 bases, and 9 bases stayed unmatched. Germline V gives CDR1 SGDLS, CDR2 YYNGEE. This CDR3 has 16 residues. The CDR3 loop reads CASSVRGGSNADTQYF. CDR3 coding DNA: TGTGCCAGCAGCGTAAGGGGCGGGAGCAATGCAGATACGCAGTATTTT.